Listed below are T cell receptor beta chains from one sample, sequenced in a study of T cells in localized non-small cell lung cancer. Sequencing was performed with immunoSEQ multiplex PCR; in TCRdb, only in-frame clones are kept and a portion is missing. The sample records fewer than 95,000 clones, approximately 91% being singletons. The sample in question was PBMCs, obtained before any cancer treatment. Receptors were obtained from a woman aged 35 to 75 with stage II squamous cell lung carcinoma. Both conserved end residues are part of each CDR3. A D gene is named only where the DNA matches it firmly. The size entry is marked missing in some rows and otherwise reads once, few, many or a size class.

TRBD2 TRBJ2-1 TRBV19 once CASSTLDFGSGGLYNEQFF TGTGCCAGTAGTACCCTCGACTTTGGTAGCGGGGGCCTTTACAATGAGCAGTTCTTC
TRBD1 TRBJ1-2 TRBV19 . CASSISGGSGYTF TGTGCCAGTAGTATTTCAGGGGGCAGTGGCTACACCTTC
. TRBJ2-1 TRBV5-8 few CASSWGVNEQFF TGTGCCAGCAGCTGGGGTGTCAATGAGCAGTTCTTC
. TRBJ1-1 TRBV28 few CATQSSGMNTEAFF TGTGCCACCCAGAGTTCAGGGATGAACACTGAAGCTTTCTTT
. TRBJ2-1 TRBV6-5 few CASSYKGDAYNEQFF TGTGCCAGCAGTTATAAAGGGGATGCCTACAATGAGCAGTTCTTC
. TRBJ2-3 TRBV5-6 . CASSMTLVERAGDTQYF TGTGCCAGCAGCATGACCCTAGTGGAGCGGGCTGGAGATACGCAGTATTTT
. TRBJ1-5 TRBV6-4 . CASSGEINQPQHF TGTGCCAGCAGTGGGGAGATAAATCAGCCCCAGCATTTT
. TRBJ2-7 TRBV6-5 few CASSYSRGGPNEQYF TGTGCCAGCAGTTACTCGAGAGGGGGTCCTAACGAGCAGTACTTC
. TRBJ2-2 TRBV5-8 . CASSLEIVAGELFF TGTGCCAGCAGCTTGGAAATCGTCGCCGGGGAGCTGTTTTTT
TRBD2 TRBJ2-1 TRBV5-4 . CASSLGWLAGVNEQFF TGTGCCAGCAGCTTGGGATGGCTAGCGGGAGTCAATGAGCAGTTCTTC
TRBD1 TRBJ2-6 TRBV30 . CAWSRDRALSGANVLTF TGTGCCTGGAGTAGGGACAGGGCTTTATCTGGGGCCAACGTCCTGACTTTC
. TRBJ2-5 TRBV6-6 once CASKGGTETQYF TGTGCCAGCAAGGGAGGAACGGAGACCCAGTACTTC
. TRBJ2-7 TRBV11-3 . CASSRGGVAGYEQYF TGTGCCAGCAGCCGAGGGGGGGTGGCTGGCTACGAGCAGTACTTC
. TRBJ1-2 TRBV7-9 many CASTRSENYGYTF TGTGCCAGCACCCGGAGTGAGAACTATGGCTACACCTTC
TRBD1 TRBJ2-1 TRBV7-2 . CASSARQGTWGNEQFF TGTGCCAGCAGCGCGAGACAGGGCACCTGGGGCAATGAGCAGTTCTTC
. TRBJ1-3 TRBV28 . CASSLRAGPGNTIYF TGTGCCAGCAGTTTACGAGCAGGGCCTGGAAACACCATATATTTT
. TRBJ2-5 TRBV27 . CASSLRGVAETQYF TGTGCCAGCAGTTTAAGAGGGGTGGCGGAGACCCAGTACTTC
. TRBJ1-1 TRBV18 . CASSQGDEAFF TGTGCCAGCTCACAGGGGGATGAAGCTTTCTTT
. TRBJ1-5 TRBV6-6 . CASSSGRGNQPQHF TGTGCCAGCAGCTCAGGGAGGGGAAATCAGCCCCAGCATTTT
. TRBJ2-3 TRBV10-2 . CASTTLGKAGSTDTQYF TGCGCCAGCACCACCCTAGGGAAGGCGGGGTCCACAGATACGCAGTATTTT
TRBD1 TRBJ1-1 TRBV5-4 few CASSHTGQGDNTEAFF TGTGCCAGCAGCCATACTGGACAGGGGGACAACACTGAAGCTTTCTTT
TRBD2 TRBJ2-7 TRBV6-5 . CASSYGTSGLYEQYF TGTGCCAGCAGTTACGGGACTAGCGGCCTCTACGAGCAGTACTTC
. TRBJ2-1 TRBV6-1 . CASSETSYNEQFF TGTGCCAGCAGTGAAACCTCCTACAATGAGCAGTTCTTC
. TRBJ1-1 TRBV19 . CASIRGLGEAFF TGTGCCAGTATTCGGGGGCTCGGTGAAGCTTTCTTT
TRBD1 TRBJ1-2 TRBV5-1 . CASSLGSRDRIFNYGYTF TGCGCCAGCAGCTTGGGAAGCAGGGACAGAATTTTCAACTATGGCTACACCTTC
. TRBJ2-7 TRBV25-1 . CASSSPLSYEQYF TGTGCCAGCAGTAGTCCTCTTTCCTACGAGCAGTACTTC